The 10 T cell receptor beta chains reported below all come from one sample, sequenced in a study of vaccination effects on CD4 cells after COVID-19. Ahead of sequencing, the ViraFEST assay grew antigen-specific CD4+ T cells using viral peptide pools. CD4+ T cell isolation took place after more than eight days of culture. All participants had two doses of either the BNT162b2 or mRNA-1273 vaccine. Their antigens are not known. Produced via immunoSEQ multiplex PCR; TCRdb's table is partial and in-frame only. The table records 20,000 to 25,000 clones, 80% to 90% of them present only once. Sequencing used CD4+ T cells from PBMCs cultured with SARS-CoV-2 spike peptides, obtained after COVID-19 vaccination. The receptors stem from a human donor who received a COVID-19 vaccine. Some clones in this sample may be carry-over from other donors' samples.

The CDR3 spells CSARREETQYF. The CDR3 bases are TGCAGTGCTAGAAGGGAAGAGACCCAGTACTTC. The V call is TRBV20-1, the J call TRBJ2-5; D not certain. The CDR3 sequence is 11 residues long. With 2 bases removed from V and 3 bases from J, the gap between germline ends came to 4 bases. The germline gives CDR1 DFQATT, CDR2 SNEGSKA (reference sequence).

This clone was recorded once. V gene TRBV6-5 combines with J gene TRBJ1-2; D remains unclear. Trimming removed 1 base from V and 11 bases from J, with 20 bases in between. Looked up from germline, CDR1 is MNHEY and CDR2 is SVGAGI. The CDR3 has 15 residues. In nucleotides, the CDR3 is TGTGCCAGCAGTTACTTGTACGGGGTCCCTGCTGGGTACACCTTC. It encodes CASSYLYGVPAGYTF.

This clone was seen more than once but under ten times. The chain recombines TRBV5-6 with TRBJ2-7; D remains ambiguous. The V and J ends lost 2 bases and 1 base respectively, with 7 bases between them. Germline values: CDR1 SGHDT, CDR2 YYEEEE. The length of the CDR3 is 13 residues. CDR3 sequence: CASSLTMSYEQYV. CDR3 nucleotides: TGTGCCAGCAGCTTAACCATGTCCTACGAGCAGTACGTC.

The V and J genes are TRBV19 and TRBJ1-5; a possible D gene is TRBD1 (5 bases). The germline CDR1 and CDR2 sequences are LNHDA and SQIVND (reference sequence). This CDR3 spans 15 amino acids. Between the trimmed V and J ends, which lost 5 bases and 4 bases, there was a span of 15 bases. Here the CDR3 reads CASSDPRGQNQPQHF. DNA for the CDR3: TGTGCCAGTAGTGACCCCCGGGGCCAAAATCAGCCCCAGCATTTT.

The chain recombines TRBV14 with TRBJ2-1; TRBD1 matches 12 bases. V lost 4 bases to trimming and J lost 10 bases; unmatched junction nucleotides: 5. Germline V CDR1 and CDR2: SGHDN, FVKESK. The CDR3 runs to 14 residues. The CDR3 is CASSRGTGGWEQFF. The CDR3 DNA is TGTGCCAGCAGCCGAGGGACAGGGGGCTGGGAGCAGTTCTTC.

This clone was observed a handful of times. V gene TRBV6-4 combines with J gene TRBJ2-1, with 8 bases that match TRBD2. Germline lookup yields CDR1 MRHNA and CDR2 SNTAGT. This CDR3 is 15 amino acids long. Trimming at V came to 4 bases and at J to 2 bases, leaving 4 bases not matched to a gene. The CDR3 region has the DNA TGTGCCAGCAGTGGTATGCGGGGGGCCTACAATGAGCAGTTCTTC. The encoded protein is CASSGMRGAYNEQFF.

This chain joins TRBV14 and TRBJ1-5; D is uncertain. The CDR3 length is 13 residues. The V gene lost 2 bases and the J gene lost 5 bases, with 7 bases spanning the gap. Germline lookup yields CDR1 SGHDN and CDR2 FVKESK. The CDR3 is CASSQSLDQPQHF. The CDR3 nucleotides read TGTGCCAGCAGCCAAAGCCTCGATCAGCCCCAGCATTTT.

As regards this clone: Distinct nucleotide sequences in the sample also encode this CDR3. The V gene is TRBV28, the J gene TRBJ1-2; TRBD1 agrees at 9 bases. Germline CDR1 is MDHEN and CDR2 is SYDVKM. Trimming at V came to 5 bases and at J to 4 bases, leaving 8 bases not matched to a gene. This CDR3 comprises 15 residues. The CDR3 is CASSLPGTGIYGYTF. For the CDR3, the DNA is TGTGCCAGCAGTCTCCCCGGGACAGGGATCTATGGCTACACCTTC.

V and J are TRBV5-1 and TRBJ1-2, with TRBD1 identical over 9 bases. Trimming removed 4 bases from V and 0 bases from J; junction bases left unmatched: 4. The CDR3 loop spans 15 amino acids. The germline V gene encodes CDR1 SGHRS and CDR2 YFSETQ. In DNA, the CDR3 is TGCGCCAGCAGCGCCGGACAGGGGACTAACTATGGCTACACCTTC. Translated, it gives CASSAGQGTNYGYTF.

V usage is TRBV19 and J usage is TRBJ1-5; D unresolved. This CDR3 contains 15 residues. Germline CDR1 LNHDA, CDR2 SQIVND (reference sequence). V was cut by 7 bases and J by 2 bases, with 15 bases left in between. The CDR3 region has the DNA TGTGCCAGTACCAAGAGGACGGAAGGCAATCAGCCCCAGCATTTT. Its protein product is CASTKRTEGNQPQHF.